This T cell receptor (beta chain) was recorded in a study of shared clonotypes between healthy human individuals. Study-level points and caveats: Non-shared clonotypes displayed generation probabilities falling below those of clonotypes present in all four donors.

This clone was observed once. Its target is unknown. Assay runs were performed at deep level. Some clones are missing from TCRdb's copy, which holds only in-frame ones; the method was immunoSEQ multiplex PCR. The sample contains under 2.5 million clones, 85% to 95% of which appear only once. CDR1 is SGHNT, CDR2 YYREEE, per germline (reference sequence). Trimming removed 2 bases from V and 6 bases from J; junction bases left unmatched: 9. This CDR3 is 15 amino acids long. This chain uses TRBV5-4 with TRBJ1-2; TRBD1 aligns across 8 bases. This sequence originates from a man aged 18 to 35 in good health. Some clones in this sample may be carry-over from other donors' samples. The sequencing sample was made of naive CD4+ T cells from PBMCs. Described subset: CD45RA+ positively selected. CDR3 coding DNA: TGTGCCAGCAGCTTAGGGACCGGACAGGGTAATGGCTACACCTTC. Protein: CASSLGTGQGNGYTF. Complete variable domain (other parts from reference TRBV5-4 and TRBJ1-2): ETGVTQSPTHLIKTRGQQVTLRCSSQSGHNTVSWYQQALGQGPQFIFQYYREEENGRGNFPPRFSGLQFPNYSSELNVNALELDDSALYLCASSLGTGQGNGYTFGSGTRLTVV.